The 27 T cell receptor beta chains reported below all come from one sample, sequenced in a study of blood T cells in healthy people across ages (dated by TCRdb to about 2015). Library generation was performed with 5' RACE. A second PCR of roughly 7 to 11 cycles was performed with a sample-barcoded 5' primer and a J-beta primer mix. TCRdb cleaned the public reads at Q25 with fastp, built clones with MiXCR and kept in-frame beta chains. One record per CDR3 amino acid sequence lists the most common genes and DNA. The sample table contains some 1,800,000 distinct CDR3 sequences; only one count was recorded for approximately 40% of them. The top ten hold 20% to 25% of the sample. The sequenced sample was blood. These receptors originate from a human donor in good health.

J is TRBJ2-7 and V is TRBV7-2; 13 nucleotides match TRBD2. The J call may be mistaken, given a closer DNA end match to TRBJ2-4. The germline gives CDR1 SGHTA, CDR2 FQGNSA. The CDR3 runs to 16 residues. The CDR3 loop is CTSSLTSGGAKNIQYF. CDR3 DNA: TGTACCAGCAGCTTGACTAGCGGGGGGGCCAAAAACATTCAGTACTTC.

Of note for this clonotype: Compared with germline, one end of the junction differs, possibly owing to a read error. The chain carries TRBV6-1 and TRBJ2-1, with D perhaps TRBD2 (5 bases). The CDR3 spans 17 residues. Looked up from germline, CDR1 is MNHNS and CDR2 is SASEGT. DNA of the CDR3: TGTGCCAGCACCCACCCCACTAGTCCCACATCCTACGATGAGCAGTTCTTC. Protein: CASTHPTSPTSYDEQFF.

The chain couples TRBV13 to TRBJ2-4; D is perhaps TRBD1 (5 bases). The CDR3 has 14 amino acids. The germline gives CDR1 PRHDT, CDR2 FYEKMQ (reference sequence). Trimming pared 4 bases from V and 13 bases from J, leaving 20 bases between. Here the CDR3 reads CASSSRDSYNEQYF. CDR3 DNA sequence: TGTGCCAGCAGCTCCAGGGATTCCTACAATGAGCAGTACTTC.

The chain combines TRBV14 with TRBJ1-6, with a tentative D call TRBD1 (5 bases). This CDR3 is 17 amino acids long. The V end was cut by 3 bases, the J end by 0 bases, with 12 bases between. Germline assignment: CDR1 SGHDN and CDR2 FVKESK. The CDR3, as DNA: TGTGCCAGCAGCCAGGGGGTCGGGAACTCCTATAATTCACCCCTCCACTTT. Amino acids: CASSQGVGNSYNSPLHF.

Remarks on this clonotype: At one of its ends the junction is not consistent with the germline gene, which may arise from a read error. The chain employs TRBV7-8 and TRBJ2-1; 8 bases fit TRBD1. The V gene's germline CDR1 is SGHVS and CDR2 FQNEAQ. The CDR3 is made up of 13 amino acids. CDR3 loop: CSTGVNPYNEQFF. DNA for the CDR3: TGCTCGACAGGGGTTAACCCCTACAATGAGCAGTTCTTC.

As to this clonotype: Without the conserved terminal phenylalanine or tryptophan, this CDR3 likely stems from a read error. This sequence joins TRBV20-1 and TRBJ2-1, with D perhaps matching TRBD2 (5 bases). This CDR3 is built from 14 residues. Germline V CDR1 and CDR2: DFQATT, SNEGSKA (reference sequence). Trimming left V 1 base short and J 7 bases short, with 14 bases between. Written as DNA, the CDR3 is TGCAGTGCTAGAGGTAGCGCCGGGTTGAATGAGCAGTTCCTC. It is translated as CSARGSAGLNEQFL.

This clonotype has more than one count but fewer than ten. The chain has TRBV6-2 or TRBV6-3 and TRBJ2-7, with D possibly called TRBD1 or TRBD2 (5 bases each). CDR1 and CDR2 (germline): MNHEY, SVGEGT. Between the trimmed V and J ends, which lost 10 bases and 0 bases, there was a span of 16 bases. The CDR3 has 14 residues. Here the CDR3 reads CATRVRRSSYEQYF. CDR3 DNA: TGTGCCACCAGGGTGAGGAGGAGCTCCTACGAGCAGTACTTC.

This clonotype was observed a handful of times. The V and J genes are TRBV15 and TRBJ2-3; the match to TRBD2 covers 8 bases. V lost 6 bases to trimming and J lost 2 bases; unmatched junction nucleotides: 10. The CDR3 spans 16 residues. Germline CDR1 LNHNV, CDR2 YYDKDF (reference sequence). The CDR3 coding sequence is TGTGCCACCAGTCCGGGGAGCGGGGGAAACACAGATACGCAGTATTTT. Its translation is CATSPGSGGNTDTQYF.

This clonotype came up once. J is TRBJ1-5 and V is TRBV2; 9 bases map to TRBD1. The junction had 9 bases not matched to a gene; V was cut back by 3 bases and J by 0 bases. Per germline, CDR1 SNHLY and CDR2 FYNNEI. This CDR3 is built from 18 residues. The CDR3 DNA reads as TGTGCCAGCAGTGATTGGGGACAGGGACTATATAGCAATCAGCCCCAGCATTTT. Its protein product is CASSDWGQGLYSNQPQHF.

V is TRBV7-3 and J is TRBJ2-7; no definite D call. Germline CDR1 SGHTA, CDR2 FQGTGA. V lost 4 bases and J 3 bases, leaving 10 bases between the germline ends. CDR3 length equals 13 residues. The CDR3 region is CASSYQPGYEQYF. The CDR3 coding sequence is TGTGCCAGCAGCTATCAGCCGGGCTACGAGCAGTACTTC.

J is TRBJ1-1 and V is TRBV6-2 or TRBV6-3; D remains unclear. The V gene lost 4 bases and the J gene lost 3 bases, with 15 bases spanning the gap. There are 15 residues in the CDR3. Germline-derived CDR1 and CDR2 are MNHEY and SVGEGT. CDR3 loop: CASSSLKGPDTEAFF. The CDR3 DNA reads as TGTGCCAGCAGTTCCTTAAAGGGCCCGGACACTGAAGCTTTCTTT.

The rearrangement links TRBV11-2 to TRBJ2-7; TRBD1 aligns across 9 bases. CDR3 length equals 14 residues. Trimming removed 1 base from V and 6 bases from J; junction bases left unmatched: 4. The germline gives CDR1 SGHAT, CDR2 FQNNGV. CDR3 loop: CASSLGTGEFEQYF. For the CDR3, the DNA is TGTGCCAGCAGCTTAGGGACAGGGGAGTTCGAGCAGTACTTC.

The chain recombines TRBV6-4 with TRBJ2-1, with D perhaps matching TRBD2 (5 bases). From germline, CDR1 is MRHNA and CDR2 SNTAGT. Trimming removed 6 bases at V and 3 bases at J, with 15 bases between. The CDR3 runs 15 residues. The CDR3 loop is CASSEEGFIYNEQFF. In DNA form, the CDR3 reads TGTGCCAGCAGCGAAGAGGGTTTTATCTACAATGAGCAGTTCTTC.

This clonotype has a handful of counts. This chain connects TRBV4-3 to TRBJ2-7; weak D call: TRBD1 (6 bases). V was cut by 0 bases and J by 3 bases, with 12 bases left in between. CDR1 and CDR2 (germline): LGHNA, YSLEER. The CDR3 extends over 15 amino acids. This chain's CDR3 is CASSQDLGTLYEQYF. The CDR3, as DNA: TGCGCCAGCAGCCAAGATCTCGGGACACTCTACGAGCAGTACTTC.

Of note for this clonotype: At one end the junction does not follow the germline gene, possibly because of a read error. The chain combines TRBV6-5 with TRBJ2-1, with D perhaps given as TRBD1 or TRBD2 (6 bases each). The CDR3 contains 13 residues. Germline V gene sequence: CDR1 MNHEY, CDR2 SVGAGI. As DNA, the CDR3 is TGTGCCAGCAGTTACTCGAGGAGGGGGGAGCAGGTCTTC. It yields the protein CASSYSRRGEQVF.

This clonotype was observed once. The rearrangement uses TRBV5-4 and TRBJ2-4; 8 bases are a match to TRBD1. This CDR3 has 14 residues. From germline, CDR1 is SGHNT and CDR2 YYREEE (reference sequence). V was pared by 2 bases and J by 13 bases, with 11 bases of the junction left unmatched. The CDR3 region has the DNA TGTGCCAGCAGCTTACCCGGGACAGGAGTCCCGCAGTACTTC. Translating it yields CASSLPGTGVPQYF.

The chain recombines TRBV14 with TRBJ2-7; possibly TRBD1 for D (5 bases). Germline values: CDR1 SGHDN, CDR2 FVKESK. The CDR3 totals 15 residues. The V gene lost 1 base and the J gene lost 3 bases, with 13 bases spanning the gap. CDR3 DNA: TGTGCCAGCAGCCAAGGCCCACGACAGTACTACGAGCAGTACTTC. Residues: CASSQGPRQYYEQYF.

This clonotype was seen ten or more times. The chain uses TRBV4-2 and TRBJ1-2; TRBD1 matches 9 bases. Germline lookup yields CDR1 LGHNA and CDR2 YNFKEQ. The junction had 1 base not matched to a gene; V was cut back by 2 bases and J by 6 bases. The CDR3 runs to 13 residues. The CDR3 nucleotides read TGTGCCAGCAGCCAAACAGGGGGCGATGGCTACACCTTC. Protein: CASSQTGGDGYTF.

The genes are TRBV12-5 and TRBJ2-6; no clear D. Trimming pared 2 bases from V and 0 bases from J, leaving 2 bases between. Per the germline V gene, CDR1 is LGHNT and CDR2 is FRNRAP. The CDR3 consists of 14 residues. CDR3 sequence reads: CASGLSSGANVLTF. In DNA, the CDR3 is TGTGCTAGTGGTTTGAGCTCTGGGGCCAACGTCCTGACTTTC.

In its sample, this clonotype was seen once. The chain links TRBV20-1 to TRBJ2-3, with D unresolved. V was shortened by 1 base and J by 3 bases, with 14 bases between the two germline ends. The CDR3 sequence is 15 residues long. Germline lookup yields CDR1 DFQATT and CDR2 SNEGSKA (reference sequence). This chain's CDR3 is CSARGDEVWTDTQYF. The CDR3 DNA is TGCAGTGCTAGAGGTGACGAAGTTTGGACAGATACGCAGTATTTT.

The chain is built from TRBV6-5 and TRBJ2-1, with no clear D. The germline V and J ends were trimmed by 4 bases and 4 bases, with 14 bases remaining between them. This CDR3 region has 15 residues. Per the germline V gene, CDR1 is MNHEY and CDR2 is SVGAGI. For the CDR3, the DNA is TGTGCCAGCAGTTCCTCGCCCCCACCTTACAATGAGCAGTTCTTC. Protein: CASSSSPPPYNEQFF.

V usage is TRBV9 and J usage is TRBJ2-1, with TRBD1 matching 10 bases. Trimming took 3 bases from V and 3 from J; bases not matched to a gene: 12. Germline V CDR1 and CDR2: SGDLS, YYNGEE. This CDR3 has 18 amino acids. The chain's CDR3 is CASSATALGTGVYNEQFF. CDR3 bases: TGTGCCAGCAGCGCGACCGCCCTCGGGACAGGGGTCTACAATGAGCAGTTCTTC. The whole variable domain, filled in from reference TRBV9 and TRBJ2-1, reads DSGVTQTPKHLITATGQRVTLRCSPRSGDLSVYWYQQSLDQGLQFLIQYYNGEERAKGNILERFSAQQFPDLHSELNLSSLELGDSALYFCASSATALGTGVYNEQFFGPGTRLTVL.

This clonotype was observed many times. This chain links TRBV4-1 with TRBJ2-7; D is undetermined. CDR1 is MGHRA, CDR2 YSYEKL, per germline. V lost 0 bases, J lost 3 bases, and 9 bases lay in between. The CDR3 spans 14 residues. The CDR3 DNA reads as TGCGCCAGCAGCCAAGATCGCCGCAACTACGAGCAGTACTTC. Translation gives CASSQDRRNYEQYF.

DNA for the CDR3: TGTGCCAGCAGAGGAGGGGGAGGCTACAATGAGCAGTTCTTC. The encoded protein is CASRGGGGYNEQFF. The rearrangement links TRBV7-8 to TRBJ2-1; D might be TRBD1 or TRBD2, each matching 6 bases. Germline V gene data show CDR1 as SGHVS and CDR2 as FQNEAQ. This CDR3 spans 14 amino acids. V shed 6 bases and J shed 3 bases, with 12 bases lying between them.

This clonotype showed up just a few times. The chain uses TRBV10-3 and TRBJ2-1, with a weak D call TRBD2 (6 bases). The V end was cut by 2 bases, the J end by 7 bases, with 9 bases between. The germline gives CDR1 ENHRY, CDR2 SYGVKD. There are 13 residues in the CDR3. CDR3 region: CAISEEGLNEQFF. The CDR3 DNA sequence: TGTGCCATCAGTGAGGAGGGACTGAATGAGCAGTTCTTC.

The rearrangement uses TRBV28 and TRBJ2-5; D is tentatively TRBD1 or TRBD2 (5 bases each). Germline V lookup: CDR1 MDHEN, CDR2 SYDVKM. The CDR3 runs to 12 residues. The V gene lost 11 bases and the J gene lost 5 bases, with 15 bases spanning the gap. CDR3 residues: CAAGISGETQYF. CDR3 DNA sequence: TGTGCCGCAGGGATTTCGGGGGAGACCCAGTACTTC.

The chain couples TRBV7-2 to TRBJ1-5; maybe TRBD1 (5 bases). The CDR3 is 16 residues long. Trimming stripped 5 bases from V and 2 bases from J, with 16 bases between. Per the germline V gene, CDR1 is SGHTA and CDR2 is FQGNSA. The CDR3 loop is CASSPNGGIGNQPQHF. CDR3 nucleotide sequence: TGTGCCAGCAGCCCCAATGGGGGTATAGGCAATCAGCCCCAGCATTTT. Based on the CDR3 plus reference TRBV7-2 and TRBJ1-5, the full variable domain is GAGVSQSPSNKVTEKGKDVELRCDPISGHTALYWYRQSLGQGLEFLIYFQGNSAPDKSGLPSDRFSAERTGGSVSTLTIQRTQQEDSAVYLCASSPNGGIGNQPQHFGDGTRLSIL.